This T cell receptor beta chain was profiled in a study of identical twins. J lost 2 bases, V lost 6 bases, and 9 bases had no gene match. Germline V lookup: CDR1 DFQATT, CDR2 SNEGSKA (reference sequence). The CDR3 consists of 14 residues. In TCRdb, the 5' RACE reads were re-called with MiXCR into one record per CDR3 protein. The data show 1.5 million to 2 million distinct CDR3 sequences, about 32% seen once. General observations from the study: Out-of-frame alpha sequences shared by twins showed excess low generation probability. Within cord blood, abundant beta clonotypes carried fewer insertions, but memory repertoires showed no such trend.

A remark on this clonotype: Its antigen is unknown.

The chain is built from TRBV20-1 and TRBJ2-5; 7 positions match TRBD1. The source is a newborn girl in good health. The sequenced sample consisted of cord blood. The CDR3 loop reads CSARKGTVQETQYF. The CDR3 region has the DNA TGCAGTGCCCGGAAGGGGACAGTACAAGAGACCCAGTACTTC.